These T cell receptor beta chains were read from a single sample in a study of identical twins. TCRdb ran MiXCR on the 5' RACE reads and lists one entry per CDR3 protein. The data hold roughly 1,500,000 distinct CDR3 sequences, with around 29% observed a single time. Source material: cord blood. The receptor source for this set is a newborn girl in good health. The CDR3 runs from the conserved cysteine through the conserved F or W. Fields, in order: D gene, CDR3 length, clone size, J gene, V gene, CDR3 DNA, CDR3 protein. A D gene is named only where the DNA matches it firmly. Only part of the rows carry a size: once, few, many, or a class if the clone is expanded.

NA,13,few,TRBJ2-7,TRBV28,TGTGCCAGCAGGCTTAGCTCCTACAATGAGCAGTACTTC,CASRLSSYNEQYF
TRBD2,16,few,TRBJ2-3,TRBV6-2/TRBV6-3,TGTGCCAGCAGGTCACTAGCGGGGCTAGGCACAGATACGCAGTATTTT,CASRSLAGLGTDTQYF
TRBD2,16,NA,TRBJ2-1,TRBV27,TGTGCCAGCAGTCTCCCGAGCGGGGGACTATACAATGAGCAGTTCTTC,CASSLPSGGLYNEQFF
TRBD1,14,NA,TRBJ2-1,TRBV3-1,TGTGCCAGCAGGGACAGGGGCGGCTACAATGAGCAGTTCTTC,CASRDRGGYNEQFF
TRBD2,21,few,TRBJ2-7,TRBV3-1,TGTGCCAGCAGCCAAGATCCTGGGTGGCTAGCGGGAGGATTCTCCTACAATGAGCAGTACTTC,CASSQDPGWLAGGFSYNEQYF
TRBD2,18,few,TRBJ2-2,TRBV3-1,TGTGCCAGCAGCCAAGACGCTAGCGGGAGGTTACACACCGGGGAGCTGTTTTTT,CASSQDASGRLHTGELFF
TRBD1,17,NA,TRBJ1-5,TRBV4-2,TGTGCCAGCAGCCAAGGCACAACGCAGGGGGCGAGTCAGCCCCAGCATTTT,CASSQGTTQGASQPQHF
NA,14,NA,TRBJ1-2,TRBV9,TGTGCCAGCAGCGTAGTAACGAATAACTATGGCTACACCTTC,CASSVVTNNYGYTF
NA,11,NA,TRBJ2-1,TRBV14,TGTGCCAGCAGCCAAGGGTGGGAGCAGTTCTTC,CASSQGWEQFF
NA,14,many,TRBJ2-1,TRBV12-3/TRBV12-4,TGTGCCAGCACACTTCCTAGCTCCTACAATGAGCAGTTCTTC,CASTLPSSYNEQFF
NA,13,NA,TRBJ1-2,TRBV27,TGTGCCAGCGGTTTACGGACTAACTATGGCTACACCTTC,CASGLRTNYGYTF
TRBD2,14,few,TRBJ2-7,TRBV2,TGTGCCAGCACCGTCACAGCGGGGGGATACGAGCAGTACTTC,CASTVTAGGYEQYF
TRBD1,17,NA,TRBJ2-2,TRBV3-1,TGTGCCAGCAGCCGCCCGGGTAGGGGGCCGAACACCGGGGAGCTGTTTTTT,CASSRPGRGPNTGELFF
TRBD1,12,NA,TRBJ2-4,TRBV20-1,TGCAGTGCAAAGGGACAGGGCTACGGGCAGTACTTC,CSAKGQGYGQYF
TRBD1,16,NA,TRBJ2-2,TRBV28,TGTGCCAGCAGACTATCCGGGACAGGGAACACCGGGGAGCTGTTTTTT,CASRLSGTGNTGELFF
NA,13,NA,TRBJ1-5,TRBV6-1,TGTGCCGGGAGCGCCATGGGCAATCAGCCCCAGCATTTT,CAGSAMGNQPQHF
TRBD1,15,NA,TRBJ2-2,TRBV6-6,TGTGCCAGCAGTTGGGACAGGGGGCGCACCGGGGAGCTGTTTTTT,CASSWDRGRTGELFF
NA,12,few,TRBJ1-1,TRBV6-5,TGTGCCAGCAGTAACAGGGACCTTGAAGCTTTCTTT,CASSNRDLEAFF
TRBD1,18,NA,TRBJ2-5,TRBV7-9,TGTGCCAGCAGCTTGGGCTCTTTGGGCAGGGGGTTTCAAGAGACCCAGTACTTC,CASSLGSLGRGFQETQYF
NA,14,NA,TRBJ2-1,TRBV12-3/TRBV12-4,TGTACCAGCAGCCCCACTAGGGCCCACAATGAGCAGTTCTTC,CTSSPTRAHNEQFF
TRBD1,15,NA,TRBJ2-7,TRBV9,TGTGCCAGCAGCGTGGACAGGGGGCCCTCCTACGACCAGTACTTC,CASSVDRGPSYDQYF
NA,16,NA,TRBJ2-3,TRBV6-6,TGTGCCAGCAGTTCTATACCGGGACAACAGACAGATACGCAGTATTTT,CASSSIPGQQTDTQYF
TRBD2,15,NA,TRBJ2-3,TRBV4-2,TGTGCCAGCAGCCAAGGGCGGCTAGCGGGAGATACGCAGTATTTT,CASSQGRLAGDTQYF
TRBD2,17,few,TRBJ2-7,TRBV7-7,TGTGCTAGCAGCTTAAAATGTCGACTAGCGGGAGCCTACGAGCAGTACTTC,CASSLKCRLAGAYEQYF
NA,13,NA,TRBJ1-1,TRBV20-1,TGCAGTGCTAGAGTGGACAGTCCCACTGAAGCTTTCTTT,CSARVDSPTEAFF
NA,15,NA,TRBJ1-5,TRBV28,TGTGCCAGCAGTTTGTTCCGGGGGGGAAATCAGCCCCAGCATTTT,CASSLFRGGNQPQHF
NA,17,NA,TRBJ2-7,TRBV7-2,TGTGCCAGCAGCTTAGCGCTTAGACGGGACGACGCCTACGAGCAGTACTTC,CASSLALRRDDAYEQYF
TRBD2,16,few,TRBJ2-1,TRBV20-1,TGCAGTGGATCCCCTAGCGGGAGCCTCGCCTACAATGAGCAGTTCTTC,CSGSPSGSLAYNEQFF
NA,16,many,TRBJ2-1,TRBV28,TGTGCCAGCAGCTCCGGGACCGCGAGCTCCTACAATGAGCAGTTCTTC,CASSSGTASSYNEQFF
TRBD1,15,few,TRBJ1-5,TRBV6-6,TGTGCCAGCAGTTCCCGGGACAGGGACAATCAGCCCCAGCATTTT,CASSSRDRDNQPQHF
NA,14,NA,TRBJ1-1,TRBV10-2,TGCGCCAGCAGCAAGGACCGAGCGGACACTGAAGCTTTCTTT,CASSKDRADTEAFF
TRBD1,11,few,TRBJ2-7,TRBV2,TGTGCCGGTTGGGACAGCTACGAGCAGTACTTC,CAGWDSYEQYF
TRBD1,13,NA,TRBJ2-2,TRBV25-1,TGTGCCAGCAGTGACCTGGGACAGGTAGTGCTGTTTTTT,CASSDLGQVVLFF
TRBD2,19,NA,TRBJ2-3,TRBV6-5,TGTGCCAGCAGTTACTTTTTTTCTAGCGGGGCATTTAGCACAGATACGCAGTATTTT,CASSYFFSSGAFSTDTQYF
TRBD2,13,NA,TRBJ2-3,TRBV6-5,TGTGCCAGCAGGCCCTTCGCGGGGGAGAGGCAGTATTTT,CASRPFAGERQYF